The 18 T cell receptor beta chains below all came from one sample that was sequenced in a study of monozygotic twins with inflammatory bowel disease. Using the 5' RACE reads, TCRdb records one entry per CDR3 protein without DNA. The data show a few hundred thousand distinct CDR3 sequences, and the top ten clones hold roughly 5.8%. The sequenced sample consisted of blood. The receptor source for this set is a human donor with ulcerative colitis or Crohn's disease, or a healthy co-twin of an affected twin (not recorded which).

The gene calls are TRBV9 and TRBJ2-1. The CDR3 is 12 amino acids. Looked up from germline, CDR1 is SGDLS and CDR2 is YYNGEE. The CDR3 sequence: CGSSVGDNEQFF.

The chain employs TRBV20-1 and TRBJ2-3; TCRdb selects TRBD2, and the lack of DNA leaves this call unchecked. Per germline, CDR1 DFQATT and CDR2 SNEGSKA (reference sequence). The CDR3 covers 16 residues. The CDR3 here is CSERGLAGGSRDTQYF.

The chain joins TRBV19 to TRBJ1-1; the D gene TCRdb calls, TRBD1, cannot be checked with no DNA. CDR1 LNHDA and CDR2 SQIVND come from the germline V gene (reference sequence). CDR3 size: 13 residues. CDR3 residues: CASSIPGTGVPFF.

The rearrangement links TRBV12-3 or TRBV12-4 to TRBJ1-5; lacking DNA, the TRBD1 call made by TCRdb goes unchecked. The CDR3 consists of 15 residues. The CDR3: CASSLPGQGGQPQHF.

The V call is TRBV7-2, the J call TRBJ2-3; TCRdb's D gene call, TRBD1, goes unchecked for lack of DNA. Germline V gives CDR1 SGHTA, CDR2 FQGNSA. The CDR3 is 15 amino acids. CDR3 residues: CASSPPGRIADTQYF.

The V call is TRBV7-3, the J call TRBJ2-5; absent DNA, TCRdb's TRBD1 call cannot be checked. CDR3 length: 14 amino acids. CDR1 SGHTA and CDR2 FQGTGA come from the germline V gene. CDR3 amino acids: CASSRGGRKETQYF.

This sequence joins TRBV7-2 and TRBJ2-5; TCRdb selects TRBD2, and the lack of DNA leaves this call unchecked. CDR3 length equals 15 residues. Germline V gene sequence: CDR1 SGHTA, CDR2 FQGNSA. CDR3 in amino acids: CASSPISSGGKTQYF. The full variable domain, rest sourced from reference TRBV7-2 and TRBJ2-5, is GAGVSQSPSNKVTEKGKDVELRCDPISGHTALYWYRQSLGQGLEFLIYFQGNSAPDKSGLPSDRFSAERTGGSVSTLTIQRTQQEDSAVYLCASSPISSGGKTQYFGPGTRLLVL.

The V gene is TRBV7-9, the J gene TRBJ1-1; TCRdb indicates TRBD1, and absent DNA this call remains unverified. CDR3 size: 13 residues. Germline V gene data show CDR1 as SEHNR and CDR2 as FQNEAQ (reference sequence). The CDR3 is CASRAGTNTEAFF.

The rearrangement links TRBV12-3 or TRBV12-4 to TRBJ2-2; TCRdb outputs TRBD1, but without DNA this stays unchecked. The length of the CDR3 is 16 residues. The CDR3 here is CASSPRGTANTGELFF.

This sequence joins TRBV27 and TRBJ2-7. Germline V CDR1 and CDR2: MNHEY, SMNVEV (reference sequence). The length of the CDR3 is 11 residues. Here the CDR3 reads CASRRSGEQYF.

The CDR3 region is CASSISGNSYEQYF. The genes are TRBV19 and TRBJ2-7. The CDR3 runs to 14 residues. Germline assignment: CDR1 LNHDA and CDR2 SQIVND (reference sequence).

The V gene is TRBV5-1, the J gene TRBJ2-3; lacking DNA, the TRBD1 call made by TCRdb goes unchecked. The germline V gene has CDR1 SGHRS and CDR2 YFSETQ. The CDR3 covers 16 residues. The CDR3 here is CASSSRDRGRSDTQYF.

CDR3 region: CASSLSAMTRWGSADTQYF. The chain couples TRBV7-8 to TRBJ2-3. The CDR3 contains 19 residues. CDR1 is SGHVS, CDR2 FQNEAQ, per germline.

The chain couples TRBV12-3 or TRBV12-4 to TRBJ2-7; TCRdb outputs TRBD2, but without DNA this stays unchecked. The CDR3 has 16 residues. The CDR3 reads CASRLYRDRSSYEQYF.

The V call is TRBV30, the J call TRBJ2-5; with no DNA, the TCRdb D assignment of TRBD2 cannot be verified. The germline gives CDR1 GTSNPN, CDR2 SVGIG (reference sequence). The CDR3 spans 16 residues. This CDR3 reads CALKSYRAGKQETQYF.

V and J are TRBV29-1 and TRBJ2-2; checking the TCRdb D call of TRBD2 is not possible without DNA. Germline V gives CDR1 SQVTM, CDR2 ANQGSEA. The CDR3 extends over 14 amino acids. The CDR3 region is CSATLATNTGELFF.

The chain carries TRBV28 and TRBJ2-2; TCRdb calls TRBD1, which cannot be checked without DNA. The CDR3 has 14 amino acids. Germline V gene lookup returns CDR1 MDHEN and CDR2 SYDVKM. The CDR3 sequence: CATRGQGETGELFF.

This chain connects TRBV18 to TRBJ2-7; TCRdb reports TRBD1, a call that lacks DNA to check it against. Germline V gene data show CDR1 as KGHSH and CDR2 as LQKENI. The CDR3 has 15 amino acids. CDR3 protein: CASSRTWGQSYEQYF.